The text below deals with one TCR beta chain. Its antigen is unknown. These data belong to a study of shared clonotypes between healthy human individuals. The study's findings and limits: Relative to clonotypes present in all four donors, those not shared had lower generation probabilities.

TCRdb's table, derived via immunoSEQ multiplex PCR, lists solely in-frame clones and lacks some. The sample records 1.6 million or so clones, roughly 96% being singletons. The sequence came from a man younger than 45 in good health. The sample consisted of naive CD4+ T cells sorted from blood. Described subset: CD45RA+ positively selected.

Here the CDR3 reads CASSPGAGQKTYEQYF. Here the CDR3 DNA reads TGTGCCAGCAGCCCCGGGGCGGGACAAAAGACCTACGAGCAGTACTTC. The V gene is TRBV7-2, the J gene TRBJ2-7, with D perhaps TRBD1 or TRBD2 (6 bases each). V lost 5 bases to trimming and J lost 2 bases, with 19 bases between them. The germline gives CDR1 SGHTA, CDR2 FQGNSA. There are 16 residues in the CDR3.